This T cell receptor (beta chain) was captured in a study of radiotherapy plus CTLA-4 blockade in lung cancer. The CDR3 runs to 14 residues. Trimming cost V 4 bases and J 4 bases; bases outside gene matches: 4. The germline gives CDR1 SGHTS, CDR2 YDEGEE. Study-wide points: Radiotherapy plus ipilimumab was followed by expansion in blood of tumor-derived TCR clones.

With respect to this clone: Its cognate antigen is unknown.

Participants had chemo-refractory metastatic non-small-cell lung cancer and were treated with focal radiation plus ipilimumab CTLA-4 blockade. Libraries were prepared by immunoSEQ multiplex PCR; TCRdb keeps only in-frame clonotypes and omits some of them. The data hold about 48,000 clones, with around 88% observed a single time. The receptor comes from a human donor with non-small cell lung cancer that progressed on radiotherapy plus ipilimumab. Some clones in this sample may be carry-over from other donors' samples. The sample in question was peripheral blood, obtained from a patient treated with radiotherapy plus ipilimumab. This rearrangement joins TRBV5-8 to TRBJ2-5; 10 bases are shared with TRBD1. For the CDR3, the DNA is TGTGCCAGCAGCCGGGACAGGGGACCAGAGACCCAGTACTTC. Protein product: CASSRDRGPETQYF.